This TCR beta chain was retrieved from a study of tumor and adjacent non-tumor tissue in lung cancer. Study findings and constraints: Tumor tissue had significantly higher TCR diversity than normal lung.

Concerning this clonotype itself: Its specificity is unknown.

No cell sorting was done before RNA was extracted from the tissue. The normal lung tissue was taken more than 3 cm from the tumor edge. A modified ARM-PCR protocol with three rounds of nested PCR amplified TCRbeta. MiXCR was run by TCRdb on the multiplex PCR reads, yielding one entry per CDR3 protein. The sample carries over 100,000 distinct CDR3 sequences, 60% to 70% recorded once. Sequencing was done on a sample of distant non-tumor lung tissue. The source of this sequence is a man in his 60s with non-small cell lung cancer.

This CDR3 reads CASSLGMSGSNEQYF. In nucleotides, the CDR3 is TGTGCCAGCAGCCTAGGTATGAGCGGGAGCAACGAGCAGTACTTC. V is TRBV11-3 and J is TRBJ2-7, with TRBD2 identical over 8 bases. V lost 5 bases, J lost 5 bases, and 11 bases stayed unmatched. Looked up from germline, CDR1 is SGHNT and CDR2 is YENEEA. The CDR3 runs to 15 residues.